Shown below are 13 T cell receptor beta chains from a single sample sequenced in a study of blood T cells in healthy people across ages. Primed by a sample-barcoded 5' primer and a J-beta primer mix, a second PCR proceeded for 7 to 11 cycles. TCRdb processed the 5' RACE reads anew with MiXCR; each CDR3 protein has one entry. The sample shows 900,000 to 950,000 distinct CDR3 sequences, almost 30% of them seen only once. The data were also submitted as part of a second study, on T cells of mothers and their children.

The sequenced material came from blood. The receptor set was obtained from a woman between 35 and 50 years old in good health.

Here the CDR3 reads CSVVAGGYEQYF. CDR3 nucleotides: TGCAGCGTTGTAGCAGGGGGCTACGAGCAGTACTTC. The chain employs TRBV29-1 and TRBJ2-7; 7 bases fit TRBD1. This CDR3 spans 12 amino acids. Germline V gives CDR1 SQVTM, CDR2 ANQGSEA. The V gene end was trimmed by 4 bases and the J gene end by 3 bases; junction bases not matched to a gene: 3.

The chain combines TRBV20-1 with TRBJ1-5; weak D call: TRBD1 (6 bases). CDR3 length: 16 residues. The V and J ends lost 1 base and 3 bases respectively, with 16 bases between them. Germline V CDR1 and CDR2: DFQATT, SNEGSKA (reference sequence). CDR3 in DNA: TGCAGTGCTAGAGCCGACGGGTACAGGGACAATCAGCCCCAGCATTTT. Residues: CSARADGYRDNQPQHF.

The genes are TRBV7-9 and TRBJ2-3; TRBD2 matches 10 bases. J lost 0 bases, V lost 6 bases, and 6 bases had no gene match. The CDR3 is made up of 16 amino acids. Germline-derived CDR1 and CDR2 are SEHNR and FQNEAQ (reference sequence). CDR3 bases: TGTGCCAGCAGTCAGACGGGACTAGCGAGCACAGATACGCAGTATTTT. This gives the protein CASSQTGLASTDTQYF.

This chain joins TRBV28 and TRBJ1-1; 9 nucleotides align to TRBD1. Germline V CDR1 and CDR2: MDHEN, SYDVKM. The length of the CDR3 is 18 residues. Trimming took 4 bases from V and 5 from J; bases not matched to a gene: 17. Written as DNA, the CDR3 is TGTGCCAGCAGTTCGCCATTATCGGGGGGGACAGGGCGGACTGAAGCTTTCTTT. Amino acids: CASSSPLSGGTGRTEAFF.

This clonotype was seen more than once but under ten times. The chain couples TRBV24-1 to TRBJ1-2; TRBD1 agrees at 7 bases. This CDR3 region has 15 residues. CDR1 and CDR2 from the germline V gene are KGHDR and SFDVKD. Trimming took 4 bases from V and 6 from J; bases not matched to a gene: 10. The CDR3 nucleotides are TGTGCCACCAGTGACCGAAGACAGGGTCCTAATGGCTACACCTTC. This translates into CATSDRRQGPNGYTF.

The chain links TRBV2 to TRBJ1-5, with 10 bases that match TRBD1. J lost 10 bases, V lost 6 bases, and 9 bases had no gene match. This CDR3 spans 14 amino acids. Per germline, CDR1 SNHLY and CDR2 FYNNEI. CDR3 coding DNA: TGTGCCAGCAGCCCCGACAGGGGGCAATATCCCCAGCATTTT. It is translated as CASSPDRGQYPQHF. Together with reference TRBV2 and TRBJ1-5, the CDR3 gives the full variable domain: EPEVTQTPSHQVTQMGQEVILRCVPISNHLYFYWYRQILGQKVEFLVSFYNNEISEKSEIFDDQFSVERPDGSNFTLKIRSTKLEDSAMYFCASSPDRGQYPQHFGDGTRLSIL.

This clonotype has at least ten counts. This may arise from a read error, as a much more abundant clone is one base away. CDR3 sequence: CASSSTVYQETQYF. DNA of the CDR3: TGTGCCAGCAGCTCGACAGTGTACCAAGAGACCCAGTACTTC. The chain employs TRBV7-9 and TRBJ2-5, with TRBD1 as a possible D gene (5 bases). Germline CDR1 reads SEHNR; CDR2 reads FQNEAQ (reference sequence). This CDR3 spans 14 amino acids. Deletions cut 4 bases from V and 0 bases from J, with 9 bases between.

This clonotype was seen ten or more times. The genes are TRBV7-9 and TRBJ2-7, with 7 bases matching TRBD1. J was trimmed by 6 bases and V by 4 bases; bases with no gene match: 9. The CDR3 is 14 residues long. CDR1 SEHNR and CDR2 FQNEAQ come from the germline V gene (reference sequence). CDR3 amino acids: CASSSLWTGSEQYF. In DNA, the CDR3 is TGTGCCAGCAGCTCCCTTTGGACAGGCAGCGAGCAGTACTTC.

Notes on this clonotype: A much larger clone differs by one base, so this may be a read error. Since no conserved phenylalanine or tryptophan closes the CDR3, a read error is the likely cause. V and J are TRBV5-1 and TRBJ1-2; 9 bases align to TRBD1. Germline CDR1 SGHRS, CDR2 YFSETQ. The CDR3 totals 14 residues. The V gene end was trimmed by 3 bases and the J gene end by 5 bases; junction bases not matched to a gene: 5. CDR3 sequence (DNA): TGCGCCAGCAGCTCCGACAGGGGGGCGTATGGCTACACCATC. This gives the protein CASSSDRGAYGYTI.

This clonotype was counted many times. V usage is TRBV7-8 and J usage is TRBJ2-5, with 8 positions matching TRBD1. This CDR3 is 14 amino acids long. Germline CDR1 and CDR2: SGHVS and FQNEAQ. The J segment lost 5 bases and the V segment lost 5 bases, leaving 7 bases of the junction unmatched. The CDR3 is CASSRRGLRETQYF. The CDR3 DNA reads TGTGCCAGCAGCCGCAGGGGGCTCCGGGAGACCCAGTACTTC.

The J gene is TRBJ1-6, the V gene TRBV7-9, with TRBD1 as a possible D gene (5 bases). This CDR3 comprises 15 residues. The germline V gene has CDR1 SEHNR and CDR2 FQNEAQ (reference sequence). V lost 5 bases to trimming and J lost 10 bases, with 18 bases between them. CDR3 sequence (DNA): TGTGCCAGCAGCGGCGGGACCCCCTTGGTCTCACCCCTCCACTTT. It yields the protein CASSGGTPLVSPLHF.

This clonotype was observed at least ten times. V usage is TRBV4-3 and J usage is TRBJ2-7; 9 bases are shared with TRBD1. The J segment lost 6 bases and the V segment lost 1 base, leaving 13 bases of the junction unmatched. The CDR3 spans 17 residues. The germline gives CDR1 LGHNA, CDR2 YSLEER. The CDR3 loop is CASSQGRAGQGAREQYF. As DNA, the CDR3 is TGCGCCAGCAGCCAAGGACGAGCGGGACAGGGAGCTCGCGAGCAGTACTTC.

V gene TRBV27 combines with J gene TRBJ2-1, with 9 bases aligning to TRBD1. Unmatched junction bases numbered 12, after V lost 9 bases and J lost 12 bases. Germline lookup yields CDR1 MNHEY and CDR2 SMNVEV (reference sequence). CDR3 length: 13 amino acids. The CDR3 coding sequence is TGTGCCAGTTGGGGACAGGGTAGGGGTGGGCAGTTCTTC. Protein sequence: CASWGQGRGGQFF.